This T cell receptor beta chain is drawn from a study of blood T cell repertoires in COVID-19 (TCRdb year 2020). Context from the whole study: Samples covering the acute and convalescent phases of COVID-19 were provided by collaborators in the United States, Italy and Spain. A freely available public database, intended as a resource for researchers studying the immune response to SARS-CoV-2, is where the repertoires were released. The samples were drawn from two sources: the first 160 participants of the ongoing ImmuneRACE study, and 1,000 to 1,500 subjects contributed by 6 global collaborators. The sample metadata nearly always contained a de-identified subject ID, COVID-19 status, age in years and sex. Deeply sampled blood TCRbeta repertoires from subjects exposed to, actively infected with, or recovered from COVID-19 were included in the dataset. The material from the prospective study consisted of cDNA or gDNA derived from T cells, B-cell-depleted T cells, or PBMCs. Where HLA class I and class II types were available, the types were taken from metadata supplied by the sample provider, not from assay-based typing. Here is what the overall study found, with its caveats: Clinical and demographic metadata were provided uncurated, with the amount varying by source and participant.

TCRbeta CDR3 regions were amplified from genomic DNA by means of the immunoSEQ Assay, a bias-controlled multiplex PCR. The authors' analysis ran thus. Nucleated cell counts per sample were estimated from amplification of reference gene primers within the assay. To quantify the absolute abundance of each unique TCRbeta CDR3 rearrangement, sequence reads were collapsed and filtered. For each sample, productive Simpson clonality was calculated by taking the square root of Simpson's diversity index across productive rearrangements. TCRdb's version of the immuneACCESS table is confined to in-frame rearrangements and falls short of the full clone set. An unresolved V gene accounts for under half of the shortfall where checked; the remainder is of unknown origin. V, J and clone size are taken as reported in that table, and D and trimming were inferred from the DNA itself. The sample records about 110,000 clones, around 90% of which are singletons. Around 3.2% of the sample is taken by the ten largest.

Collaborating institutions collected whole blood in K2EDTA tubes following their own protocols. For TCRbeta analysis, collaborators shipped samples in one of three forms: frozen whole blood, isolated PBMCs, or DNA extracted from either of those sample types. The CDR3 goes from the cysteine to the phenylalanine over 15 residues. The kept DNA is CDR3 alone, 45 bases in frame from the first base. Germline trimming: 6 bases from V, 5 bases from J; junction bases outside gene matches: 12. For CDR1 and CDR2, the germline V gene lists SNHLY and FYNNEI. Only one count was recorded for this clone. Its antigen has not been determined. Base qualities are not recorded, but no much larger clone differs from it by a single base.

The chain couples TRBV2 to TRBJ2-7; 8 bases in the middle match TRBD1. The TCR comes from a woman in her fifties or sixties with acute or convalescent COVID-19. Sequenced material: peripheral blood. The sequenced DNA: TGTGCCAGCAGGAACAGGGGGTGGGGAGGTGACGAGCAGTACTTC. This sequence encodes CASRNRGWGGDEQYF.